This T cell receptor beta chain was obtained from a study of lymphopenia after photon versus proton radiotherapy. Findings and limits, study-wide: Relative stability marked proton patients; photon patients lost diversity and naive cells.

Of note for this clone: The antigen remains unidentified.

Sequencing was performed with immunoSEQ multiplex PCR; in TCRdb, only in-frame clones are kept and a portion is missing. The sample lists about 61,000 clones; approximately 86% were seen once. The source material was peripheral blood, sampled from a patient treated with photon-based radiotherapy. This TCR was recovered from a middle-aged man with gastric cancer.

The CDR3 region has the DNA TGTGCCAGCAGCTTGGGGGACGGCTCCTACGAGCAGTACTTC. Translating gives CASSLGDGSYEQYF. The chain recombines TRBV7-6 with TRBJ2-7; D may be TRBD1 or TRBD2 (5 bases each). With 3 bases removed from V and 0 bases from J, the gap between germline ends came to 9 bases. Per the germline V gene, CDR1 is SGHVS and CDR2 is FNYEAQ. The CDR3 spans 14 residues.